This T cell receptor beta chain was retrieved from a study of human T cells and chemical hapten exposure. This clonotype was detected ten times or more. TCRdb processed the RACE reads anew with MiXCR; each CDR3 protein has one entry. The table records approximately 80,000 distinct CDR3 sequences, about 10% of them present only once. Time point described: patch test 2, 6 weeks after DPC sensitization. The treatment was: therapeutic diphenylcyclopropenone sensitization with weekly scalp DPC. The CDR3 spans 15 residues. Germline V CDR1 and CDR2: KGHSH, LQKENI. The V end was cut by 0 bases, the J end by 8 bases, with 13 bases between.

This TCR was sampled from a woman aged 45 to 65 with alopecia areata. Some clones in this sample may be carry-over from other donors' samples. The V call is TRBV18, the J call TRBJ1-4; D gene ambiguous. The source material was whole blood, sampled in connection with sensitization to the hapten diphenylcyclopropenone (DPC). CDR3 nucleotide sequence: TGTGCCAGCTCACCACCAGGATCTGGTCGCGAAAAACTGTTTTTT. Protein: CASSPPGSGREKLFF.